The clone carrying this T cell receptor beta chain was detected only a few times. This entry comes from a study of T cells after yellow fever vaccination. The CDR3 totals 14 residues. The germline V and J ends were trimmed by 6 bases and 5 bases, with 17 bases remaining between them. TCRdb analysed the 5' RACE reads with MiXCR anew, one entry per CDR3 protein. The data show about 340,000 distinct CDR3 sequences, 3% to 4.5% seen once. Sample: PBMCs, taken 5 days after the yellow fever booster vaccination. The clonotype comes from a man between 18 and 35 years old who received the YFV17D yellow fever vaccine. The gene calls are TRBV12-3 or TRBV12-4 and TRBJ2-7, with D possibly being TRBD2 (5 bases). The CDR3 spells CASSLTFRGDEQYF. Written as DNA, the CDR3 is TGTGCCAGCAGCCTCACTTTCCGGGGTGACGAGCAGTACTTC.